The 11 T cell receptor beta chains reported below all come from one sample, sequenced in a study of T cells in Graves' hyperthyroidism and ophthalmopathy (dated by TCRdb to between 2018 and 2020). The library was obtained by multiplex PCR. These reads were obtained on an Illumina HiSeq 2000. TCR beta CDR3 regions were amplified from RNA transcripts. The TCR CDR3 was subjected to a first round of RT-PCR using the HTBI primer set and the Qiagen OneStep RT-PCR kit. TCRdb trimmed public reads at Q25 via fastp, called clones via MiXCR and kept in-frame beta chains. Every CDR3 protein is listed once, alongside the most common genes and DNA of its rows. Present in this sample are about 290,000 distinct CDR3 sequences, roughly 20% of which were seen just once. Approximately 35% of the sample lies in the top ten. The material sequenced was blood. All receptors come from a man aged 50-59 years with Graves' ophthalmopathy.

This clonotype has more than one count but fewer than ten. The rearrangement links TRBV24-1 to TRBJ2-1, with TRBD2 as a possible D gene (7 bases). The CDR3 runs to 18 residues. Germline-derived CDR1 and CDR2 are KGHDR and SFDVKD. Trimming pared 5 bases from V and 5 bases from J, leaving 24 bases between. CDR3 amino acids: CATSGGGISTNRNNEQFF. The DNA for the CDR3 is TGTGCCACCAGTGGGGGGGGCATTTCAACAAACCGGAACAATGAGCAGTTCTTC.

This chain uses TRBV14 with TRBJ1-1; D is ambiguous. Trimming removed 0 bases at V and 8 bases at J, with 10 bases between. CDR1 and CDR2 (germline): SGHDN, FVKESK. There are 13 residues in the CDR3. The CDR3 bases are TGTGCCAGCAGCCAAGACAGATGGTTAGAAGCTTTCTTT. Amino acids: CASSQDRWLEAFF.

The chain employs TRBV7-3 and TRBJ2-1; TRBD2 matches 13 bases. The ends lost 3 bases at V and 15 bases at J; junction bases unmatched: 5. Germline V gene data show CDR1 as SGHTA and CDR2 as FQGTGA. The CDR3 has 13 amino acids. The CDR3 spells CASSFDGLAGVFF. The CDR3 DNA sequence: TGTGCCAGCAGCTTCGATGGACTAGCGGGAGTGTTCTTC.

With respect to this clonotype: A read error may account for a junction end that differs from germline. The DNA for the CDR3 is TGTGCCGGCAGCCCGACCCGACTAGCGGGAGAATACGCCGGGGAGCTGTTTTTT. Encoded protein: CAGSPTRLAGEYAGELFF. The gene calls are TRBV7-9 and TRBJ2-2, with 12 bases identical to TRBD2. Per the germline V gene, CDR1 is SEHNR and CDR2 is FQNEAQ (reference sequence). CDR3 length equals 18 residues.

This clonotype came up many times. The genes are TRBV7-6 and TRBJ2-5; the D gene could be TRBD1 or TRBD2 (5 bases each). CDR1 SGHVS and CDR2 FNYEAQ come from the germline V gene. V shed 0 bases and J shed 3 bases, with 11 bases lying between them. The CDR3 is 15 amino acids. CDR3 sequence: CASSLATWGKETQYF. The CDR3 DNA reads TGTGCCAGCAGCTTAGCGACTTGGGGGAAAGAGACCCAGTACTTC. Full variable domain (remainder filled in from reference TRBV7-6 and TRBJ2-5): GAGVSQSPRYKVTKRGQDVALRCDPISGHVSLYWYRQALGQGPEFLTYFNYEAQQDKSGLPNDRFSAERPEGSISTLTIQRTEQRDSAMYRCASSLATWGKETQYFGPGTRLLVL.

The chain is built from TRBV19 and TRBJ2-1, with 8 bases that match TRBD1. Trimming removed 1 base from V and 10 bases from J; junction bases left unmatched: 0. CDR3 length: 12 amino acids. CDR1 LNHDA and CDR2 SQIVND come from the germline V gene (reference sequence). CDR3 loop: CASSIGTGEQFF. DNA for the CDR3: TGTGCCAGTAGTATAGGGACAGGGGAGCAGTTCTTC.

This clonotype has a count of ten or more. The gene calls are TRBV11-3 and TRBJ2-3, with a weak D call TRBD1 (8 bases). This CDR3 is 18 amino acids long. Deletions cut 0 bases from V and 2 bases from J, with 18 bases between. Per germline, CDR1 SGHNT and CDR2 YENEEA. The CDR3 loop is CASSLEAGTGGFTDTQYF. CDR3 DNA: TGTGCCAGCAGCTTAGAAGCGGGAACAGGGGGTTTCACAGATACGCAGTATTTT.

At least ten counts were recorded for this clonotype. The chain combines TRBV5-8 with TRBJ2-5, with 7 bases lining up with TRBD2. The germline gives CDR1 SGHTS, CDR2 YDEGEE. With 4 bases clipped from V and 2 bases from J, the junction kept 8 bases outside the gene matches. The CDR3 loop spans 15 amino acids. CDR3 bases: TGTGCCAGCAGCATCAAACTAGCGTCACAAGAGACCCAGTACTTC. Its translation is CASSIKLASQETQYF.

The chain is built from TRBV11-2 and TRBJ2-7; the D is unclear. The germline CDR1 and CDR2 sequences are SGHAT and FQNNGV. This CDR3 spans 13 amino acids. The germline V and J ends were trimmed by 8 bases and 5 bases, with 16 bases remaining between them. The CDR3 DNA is TGTGCCAGCTGCGTGACTCCCGGCGACGAGCAGTACTTC. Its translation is CASCVTPGDEQYF.

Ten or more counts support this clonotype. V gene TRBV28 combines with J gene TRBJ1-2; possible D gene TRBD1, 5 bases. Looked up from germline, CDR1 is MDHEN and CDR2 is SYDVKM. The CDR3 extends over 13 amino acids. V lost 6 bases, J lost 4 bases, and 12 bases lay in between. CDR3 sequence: CASSWDSVYGYTF. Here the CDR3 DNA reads TGTGCCAGCAGCTGGGACTCCGTCTATGGCTACACCTTC.

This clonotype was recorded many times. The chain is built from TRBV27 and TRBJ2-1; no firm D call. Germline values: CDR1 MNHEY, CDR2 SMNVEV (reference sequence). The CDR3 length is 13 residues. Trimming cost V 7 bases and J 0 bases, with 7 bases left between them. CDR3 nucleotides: TGTGCCAGCAAAACGGGCTCCTACAATGAGCAGTTCTTC. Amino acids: CASKTGSYNEQFF.